This entry describes one TCR beta chain. This specimen comes from a study of cytomegalovirus exposure and HLA in healthy donors. Repertoires were generated with immunoSEQ multiplex PCR, while TCRdb's copy carries only in-frame clones and drops some. The table records some 120,000 clones, about 88% of them present only once. Sequencing used PBMCs. The receptor's source is a woman younger than 30 in good health and CMV-seronegative.

Written as DNA, the CDR3 is TGTGCCAGCAGTCTCCTCAGGGAATTCTCTGGAAACACCATATATTTT. Its translation: CASSLLREFSGNTIYF. The V gene is TRBV28, the J gene TRBJ1-3; weak D call: TRBD1 (5 bases). CDR1 is MDHEN and CDR2 is SYDVKM in the germline V gene. This CDR3 spans 16 amino acids. Trimming took off 5 bases at V and 0 bases at J, with 14 bases between the two ends.